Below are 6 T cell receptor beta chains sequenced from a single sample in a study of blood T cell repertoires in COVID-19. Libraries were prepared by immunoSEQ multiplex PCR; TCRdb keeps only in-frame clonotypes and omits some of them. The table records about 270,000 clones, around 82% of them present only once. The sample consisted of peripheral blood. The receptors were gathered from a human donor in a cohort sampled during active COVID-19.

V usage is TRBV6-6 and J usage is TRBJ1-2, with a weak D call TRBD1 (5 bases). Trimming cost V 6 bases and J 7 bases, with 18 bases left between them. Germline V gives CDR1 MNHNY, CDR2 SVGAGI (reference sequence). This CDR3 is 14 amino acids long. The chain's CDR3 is CASSYFGGESGYTF. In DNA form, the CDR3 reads TGTGCCAGCAGCTATTTCGGAGGGGAATCTGGCTACACCTTC.

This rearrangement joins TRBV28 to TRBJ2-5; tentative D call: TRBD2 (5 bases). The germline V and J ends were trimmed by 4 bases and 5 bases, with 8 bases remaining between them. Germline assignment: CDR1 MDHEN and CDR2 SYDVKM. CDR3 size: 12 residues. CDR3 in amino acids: CASSSEVETQYF. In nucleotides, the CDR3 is TGTGCCAGCAGTTCGGAGGTGGAGACCCAGTACTTC.

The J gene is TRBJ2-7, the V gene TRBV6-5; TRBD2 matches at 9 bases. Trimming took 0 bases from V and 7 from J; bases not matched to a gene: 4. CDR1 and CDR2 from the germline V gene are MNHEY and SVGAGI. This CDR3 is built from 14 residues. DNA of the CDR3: TGTGCCAGCAGTTACTCGGCGGGAGGGGGGGAGCAGTACTTC. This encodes CASSYSAGGGEQYF.

The chain's CDR3 is CASSGGRGTEAFF. The CDR3 DNA reads as TGTGCCAGCAGTGGTGGCAGGGGAACTGAAGCTTTCTTT. The V call is TRBV2, the J call TRBJ1-1; TRBD1 might be the D (6 bases). Germline V gene lookup returns CDR1 SNHLY and CDR2 FYNNEI. V gave up 4 bases and J gave up 5 bases, with 11 bases separating them. This CDR3 has 13 amino acids.

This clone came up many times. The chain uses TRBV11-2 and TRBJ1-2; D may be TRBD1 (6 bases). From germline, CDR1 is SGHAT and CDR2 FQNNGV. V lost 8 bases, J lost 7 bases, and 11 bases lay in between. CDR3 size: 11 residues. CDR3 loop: CASAQGFGYTF. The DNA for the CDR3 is TGTGCCAGCGCGCAGGGGTTTGGCTACACCTTC.

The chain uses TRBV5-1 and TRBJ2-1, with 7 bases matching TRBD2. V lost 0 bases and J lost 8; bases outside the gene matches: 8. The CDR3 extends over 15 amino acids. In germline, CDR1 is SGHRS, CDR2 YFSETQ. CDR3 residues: CASSLDGGSWDEQFF. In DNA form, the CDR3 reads TGCGCCAGCAGCTTGGATGGCGGGAGTTGGGATGAGCAGTTCTTC.